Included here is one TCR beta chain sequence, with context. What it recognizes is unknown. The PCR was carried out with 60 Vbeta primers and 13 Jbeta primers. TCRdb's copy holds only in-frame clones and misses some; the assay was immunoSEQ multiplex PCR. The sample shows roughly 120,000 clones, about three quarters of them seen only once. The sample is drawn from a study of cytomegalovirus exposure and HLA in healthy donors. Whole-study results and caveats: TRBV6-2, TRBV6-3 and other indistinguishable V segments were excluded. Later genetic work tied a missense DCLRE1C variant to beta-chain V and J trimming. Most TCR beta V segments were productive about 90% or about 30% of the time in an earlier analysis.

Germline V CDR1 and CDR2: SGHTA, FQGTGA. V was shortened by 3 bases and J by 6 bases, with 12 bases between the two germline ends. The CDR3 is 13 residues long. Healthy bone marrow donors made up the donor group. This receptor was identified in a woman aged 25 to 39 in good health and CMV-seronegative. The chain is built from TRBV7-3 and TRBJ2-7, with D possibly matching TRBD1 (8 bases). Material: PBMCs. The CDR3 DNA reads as TGTGCCAGCAGCTTGGACAGGGAGGGCGAGCAGTACTTC. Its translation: CASSLDREGEQYF.